These 2 T cell receptor beta chains share one sample of origin, sequenced in a study of sequential checkpoint blockade in melanoma (dated by TCRdb to about 2019). This specimen's treatment or condition label, interpreted: randomized to nivolumab then ipilimumab (arm A) or the reverse (arm B). The library relied on the immunoSEQ multiplex PCR assay. This is the immuneACCESS table as TCRdb keeps it, with only in-frame sequences that have V and J called. A part of the clones is gone; compared with another copy, unresolved V genes explain less than half, and the rest is unexplained. In this sample the table shows about 10,000 clones, around four fifths of which occur a single time. The ten largest account for approximately 40% of the sample. Sequencing used CD8+ T cells sorted from blood (inferred from file names), obtained from a patient given nivolumab and ipilimumab in sequence. These receptors all come from a human donor with melanoma.

The chain combines TRBV9 with TRBJ2-2, with 9 bases aligning to TRBD1. Germline-derived CDR1 and CDR2 are SGDLS and YYNGEE. Trimming took 4 bases from V and 1 from J; bases not matched to a gene: 8. The CDR3 runs 17 residues. The CDR3 region is CASSSPRTGVNTGELFF. The CDR3 DNA reads as TGTGCCAGCAGCTCCCCTCGGACAGGGGTGAACACCGGGGAGCTGTTTTTT.

The chain joins TRBV27 to TRBJ2-2, with TRBD1 matching 10 bases. The germline V gene has CDR1 MNHEY and CDR2 SMNVEV (reference sequence). This CDR3 contains 15 residues. V shed 6 bases, J shed 8 bases, and the junction held 9 bases outside the gene matches. The CDR3 reads CASRSGQGVTGELFF. The CDR3 DNA sequence: TGTGCCAGCAGATCTGGACAGGGGGTTACTGGGGAGCTGTTTTTT.